The 3 T cell receptor beta chains presented below share a single source sample, sequenced in a study of lymphopenia after photon versus proton radiotherapy. Sequencing used immunoSEQ multiplex PCR; TCRdb keeps in-frame clones, though not all of them. This sample has about 16,000 clones, with about 88% found just once. The sequences come from peripheral blood, collected from a patient treated with proton-based radiotherapy. These receptors were obtained from a woman aged 60-75 years with cholangiocarcinoma. Some clones in this sample may be carry-over from other donors' samples.

A few counts support this clone. The chain employs TRBV7-9 and TRBJ2-5; D tentatively reads TRBD1 or TRBD2 (5 bases each). CDR1 and CDR2 (germline): SEHNR, FQNEAQ (reference sequence). CDR3 size: 14 residues. Trimming pared 4 bases from V and 5 bases from J, leaving 14 bases between. DNA for the CDR3: TGTGCCAGCAGCTCTGAATGGGGGAGCGAGACCCAGTACTTC. Amino acid sequence: CASSSEWGSETQYF.

The V call is TRBV7-8, the J call TRBJ2-7; 8 positions match TRBD1. This CDR3 has 15 residues. With 1 base clipped from V and 3 bases from J, the junction kept 5 bases outside the gene matches. The germline V gene has CDR1 SGHVS and CDR2 FQNEAQ. In nucleotides, the CDR3 is TGTGCCAGCAGCTTAGTTGGACAGGGAATCTACGAGCAGTACTTC. Residues: CASSLVGQGIYEQYF. Full variable domain (missing parts from reference TRBV7-8 and TRBJ2-7): GAGVSQSPRYKVAKRGQDVALRCDPISGHVSLFWYQQALGQGPEFLTYFQNEAQLDKSGLPSDRFFAERPEGSVSTLKIQRTQQEDSAVYLCASSLVGQGIYEQYFGPGTRLTVT.

The chain couples TRBV4-1 to TRBJ1-2; D is perhaps TRBD1 (6 bases). Trimming shortened V by 4 bases and J by 7 bases, and 10 bases separated the two germline ends. Per the germline V gene, CDR1 is MGHRA and CDR2 is YSYEKL. The CDR3 runs to 12 residues. The CDR3 sequence is CASSPEGGGYTF. In DNA form, the CDR3 reads TGCGCCAGCAGCCCGGAGGGGGGTGGCTACACCTTC.